The 9 T cell receptor beta chains presented below share a single source sample, sequenced in a study of cytomegalovirus exposure and HLA in healthy donors. 60 Vbeta and 13 Jbeta primers were used in PCR. The data were produced by immunoSEQ multiplex PCR, yet TCRdb's version contains in-frame clones alone and is incomplete. Seen here are 90,000 or so clones, 80% to 90% observed once, and the top ten hold roughly 3.4%. The sample taken for sequencing was PBMCs. The receptors originated from a man aged 25-45 years in good health and CMV-seropositive.

The rearrangement links TRBV30 to TRBJ1-4; D is uncertain. The CDR3 length is 14 residues. V was clipped by 0 bases and J by 3 bases, with 8 bases between them. Germline lookup yields CDR1 GTSNPN and CDR2 SVGIG (reference sequence). As DNA, the CDR3 is TGTGCCTGGAGTGTCGGGTTGCCTAATGAAAAACTGTTTTTT. Translation: CAWSVGLPNEKLFF.

Here the CDR3 DNA reads TGTGCCAGCAGCCCTCCGTATAGAGTAGCGGGAGAAGTAACGCAGTATTTT. It is translated as CASSPPYRVAGEVTQYF. The chain employs TRBV28 and TRBJ2-3, with 9 bases fitting TRBD2. Trimming cost V 6 bases and J 9 bases; bases outside gene matches: 19. Germline values: CDR1 MDHEN, CDR2 SYDVKM. The CDR3 consists of 17 residues. Variable domain in full (rest from reference TRBV28 and TRBJ2-3): DVKVTQSSRYLVKRTGEKVFLECVQDMDHENMFWYRQDPGLGLRLIYFSYDVKMKEKGDIPEGYSVSREKKERFSLILESASTNQTSMYLCASSPPYRVAGEVTQYFGPGTRLTVL.

This chain uses TRBV19 with TRBJ2-2, with 7 bases identical to TRBD1. CDR1 and CDR2 (germline): LNHDA, SQIVND (reference sequence). This CDR3 comprises 14 residues. V lost 5 bases to trimming and J lost 9 bases; unmatched junction nucleotides: 9. CDR3 DNA: TGTGCCAGTAGTGAACTCCGGGACAGTCGGGAGCTGTTTTTT. This encodes CASSELRDSRELFF.

This rearrangement joins TRBV6-1 to TRBJ1-1; possibly TRBD1 for D (5 bases). Germline values: CDR1 MNHNS, CDR2 SASEGT. Trimming removed 8 bases at V and 1 base at J, with 11 bases between. The CDR3 sequence is 13 residues long. DNA for the CDR3: TGTGCCAGCGGGCGGCAGGGGAACACTGAAGCTTTCTTT. Translated, it gives CASGRQGNTEAFF.

V is TRBV28 and J is TRBJ2-3, with 10 bases lining up with TRBD2. CDR1 is MDHEN, CDR2 SYDVKM, per germline. With 4 bases clipped from V and 3 bases from J, the junction kept 4 bases outside the gene matches. This CDR3 comprises 15 residues. The CDR3 reads CASSSLAGETDTQYF. In DNA form, the CDR3 reads TGTGCCAGCAGTTCCCTAGCGGGGGAGACAGATACGCAGTATTTT.

The chain employs TRBV18 and TRBJ2-7, with D unclear. Trimming pared 2 bases from V and 4 bases from J, leaving 12 bases between. Germline V lookup: CDR1 KGHSH, CDR2 LQKENI. The CDR3 has 14 amino acids. CDR3 coding DNA: TGTGCCAGCTCACCATCATCTGCGGATTACGAGCAGTACTTC. Translation: CASSPSSADYEQYF.

The chain carries TRBV2 and TRBJ1-4; 8 bases are a match to TRBD1. Trimming removed 5 bases from V and 8 bases from J; junction bases left unmatched: 10. This CDR3 has 15 residues. Germline CDR1 is SNHLY and CDR2 is FYNNEI. Here the CDR3 reads CASSLGQGLSEKLFF. The CDR3, as DNA: TGTGCCAGCAGTCTTGGACAGGGACTAAGCGAAAAACTGTTTTTT.

The gene calls are TRBV4-1 and TRBJ2-7; TRBD1 is a possible D gene (5 bases). V gave up 4 bases and J gave up 3 bases, with 16 bases separating them. CDR1 MGHRA and CDR2 YSYEKL come from the germline V gene. CDR3 size: 15 residues. The CDR3 region has the DNA TGCGCCAGCAGCCGCGACGACAGATCTCGCTACGAGCAGTACTTC. Its translation is CASSRDDRSRYEQYF.

The CDR3 nucleotides are TGTGCCAGCAGTCCCGGCTACGAGCAGTACTTC. It yields the protein CASSPGYEQYF. The chain joins TRBV2 to TRBJ2-7, with D hard to call. Trimming removed 5 bases at V and 3 bases at J, with 5 bases between. Germline V gives CDR1 SNHLY, CDR2 FYNNEI. CDR3 size: 11 residues.